One and the same sample provided the 20 T cell receptor beta chains below, sequenced in a study of control samples from healthy donors and cancer patients. The method was immunoSEQ multiplex PCR; TCRdb's version includes in-frame clones alone and lacks a portion of them. The data hold tens of thousands of clones, with more than 85% observed a single time. The specimen was blood. The source is a woman in her forties or fifties in good health.

A remark on this clone: One end of the junction is discordant with germline, which a read error may explain. V and J are TRBV29-1 and TRBJ1-1; D may be TRBD1 (6 bases). In germline, CDR1 is SQVTM, CDR2 ANQGSEA. The CDR3 runs 13 residues. Written as DNA, the CDR3 is TGTTGCGGGGGGCGGGGTATGGACACTGAAGCTTTCTTT. This encodes CCGGRGMDTEAFF.

V usage is TRBV19 and J usage is TRBJ2-1, with D perhaps matching TRBD2 (6 bases). The CDR3 loop spans 15 amino acids. The germline CDR1 and CDR2 sequences are LNHDA and SQIVND (reference sequence). The ends were cut back, 8 bases at V and 8 bases at J, with 22 bases in the middle. DNA for the CDR3: TGTGCCAGTCACGGCCCCTTGGGGGGAGGTCATGAGCAGTTCTTC. Translation gives CASHGPLGGGHEQFF.

The chain is built from TRBV28 and TRBJ1-3, with 7 bases identical to TRBD1. This CDR3 comprises 15 residues. Germline V gene lookup returns CDR1 MDHEN and CDR2 SYDVKM. The J segment lost 1 base and the V segment lost 7 bases, leaving 7 bases of the junction unmatched. CDR3 protein: CASTYQGGSGNTIYF. The DNA of the CDR3 is TGTGCCAGCACTTACCAGGGGGGGTCTGGAAACACCATATATTTT.

The genes are TRBV12-2 and TRBJ2-7. TRBV12-2 is given as a pseudogene. This CDR3 comprises 14 residues. The CDR3 DNA follows: TGTGCAAGTCGCGGCCTAGGGTTCAGCTACGAGCAGTACTTC. This codes for CASRGLGFSYEQYF.

CDR3 nucleotide sequence: TGCGCCAGCTCCCCGGGGGGAAGGAATTTTGGGTTCTTC. This sequence encodes CASSPGGRNFGFF. This rearrangement joins TRBV5-1 to TRBJ2-1, with 7 bases lining up with TRBD2. Germline CDR1 and CDR2: SGHRS and YFSETQ. Unmatched junction bases numbered 16, after V lost 7 bases and J lost 15 bases. The CDR3 length is 13 residues.

The CDR3 is CATSRDRMVNEKLFF. CDR3 sequence (DNA): TGTGCCACCAGCAGAGATCGGATGGTTAATGAAAAACTGTTTTTT. The J gene is TRBJ1-4, the V gene TRBV15, with no clear D. V was shortened by 0 bases and J by 4 bases, with 9 bases between the two germline ends. Germline V gene data show CDR1 as LNHNV and CDR2 as YYDKDF (reference sequence). This CDR3 spans 15 amino acids.

V and J are TRBV15 and TRBJ1-5, with TRBD1 as a possible D gene (5 bases). Germline-derived CDR1 and CDR2 are LNHNV and YYDKDF (reference sequence). The ends were cut back, 2 bases at V and 4 bases at J, with 18 bases in the middle. This CDR3 has 17 amino acids. The CDR3 spells CATSRLRDPVFNQPQHF. DNA for the CDR3: TGTGCCACCAGCAGACTCCGGGACCCCGTCTTTAATCAGCCCCAGCATTTT.

This clone was seen only a few times. J is TRBJ2-7 and V is TRBV3-1 (or the pseudogene TRBV3-2); D unclear. The germline gives CDR1 LGHDT, CDR2 YNNKEL (reference sequence). The CDR3 covers 14 residues. Trimming removed 4 bases at V and 3 bases at J, with 13 bases between. CDR3 region: CASSLLNLGYEQYF. DNA for the CDR3: TGTGCCAGCAGCCTCCTCAACTTAGGCTACGAGCAGTACTTC.

The chain couples TRBV29-1 to TRBJ2-3; unclear D gene. Trimming took 5 bases from V and 4 from J, leaving 7 bases between them. The CDR3 runs 11 residues. From germline, CDR1 is SQVTM and CDR2 ANQGSEA. CDR3 DNA sequence: TGCAGCGTTCACGCGGCAGATACGCAGTATTTT. Translation: CSVHAADTQYF.

V gene TRBV7-9 combines with J gene TRBJ2-3; D possibly corresponds to TRBD1 (5 bases). Germline loops: CDR1 SEHNR, CDR2 FQNEAQ (reference sequence). Trimming pared 3 bases from V and 2 bases from J, leaving 6 bases between. This CDR3 spans 13 amino acids. CDR3 region: CASSFRVTDTQYF. The CDR3 DNA reads TGTGCCAGCAGCTTCAGGGTCACAGATACGCAGTATTTT. The whole variable domain, filled in from reference TRBV7-9 and TRBJ2-3, reads DTGVSQNPRHKITKRGQNVTFRCDPISEHNRLYWYRQTLGQGPEFLTYFQNEAQLEKSRLLSDRFSAERPKGSFSTLEIQRTEQGDSAMYLCASSFRVTDTQYFGPGTRLTVL.

The chain is built from TRBV2 and TRBJ2-1; the match to TRBD2 covers 14 bases. CDR1 SNHLY and CDR2 FYNNEI come from the germline V gene. This CDR3 is 15 amino acids long. J gave up 8 bases and V 8 bases, and 8 bases lay outside the gene matches. CDR3: CASSFGTSGSDEQFF. The CDR3 DNA is TGTGCCAGCTCCTTTGGGACTAGCGGGAGCGATGAGCAGTTCTTC.

CDR3 loop: CASSQGPPSGAQSYEQYF. For the CDR3, the DNA is TGTGCCAGCAGCCAAGGCCCGCCCAGCGGGGCCCAATCCTACGAGCAGTACTTC. The chain employs TRBV3-1 (or the pseudogene TRBV3-2) and TRBJ2-7; 7 nucleotides line up with TRBD2. J gave up 1 base and V 1 base, and 13 bases lay outside the gene matches. Germline V gene data show CDR1 as LGHDT and CDR2 as YNNKEL (reference sequence). The CDR3 is 18 residues long.

The chain recombines TRBV19 with TRBJ2-1; tentatively, D is TRBD2 (7 bases). This CDR3 is built from 15 residues. Germline loops: CDR1 LNHDA, CDR2 SQIVND (reference sequence). Trimming shortened V by 4 bases and J by 5 bases, and 15 bases separated the two germline ends. In DNA form, the CDR3 reads TGTGCCAGTAGTAGGGGGCTAGCGGATAACAATGAGCAGTTCTTC. It is translated as CASSRGLADNNEQFF.

The CDR3 DNA reads as TGTGCCACCAGTGACAAGACAGGGGGGTCCTACGAGCAGTACTTC. This codes for CATSDKTGGSYEQYF. V usage is TRBV24-1 and J usage is TRBJ2-7; the match to TRBD1 covers 9 bases. The CDR3 has 15 amino acids. CDR1 is KGHDR and CDR2 is SFDVKD in the germline V gene. J gave up 1 base and V 4 bases, and 4 bases lay outside the gene matches.

The chain employs TRBV2 and TRBJ2-7; 8 nucleotides align to TRBD2. J gave up 3 bases and V 5 bases, and 6 bases lay outside the gene matches. This CDR3 has 14 residues. The germline gives CDR1 SNHLY, CDR2 FYNNEI. This CDR3 reads CASSSSGSRYEQYF. CDR3 sequence (DNA): TGTGCCAGCAGTTCCAGCGGGAGCCGCTACGAGCAGTACTTC.

The chain recombines TRBV5-1 with TRBJ1-2; unclear D gene. The CDR3 is made up of 16 amino acids. With 4 bases removed from V and 1 base from J, the gap between germline ends came to 17 bases. CDR1 is SGHRS and CDR2 is YFSETQ in the germline V gene. The CDR3 DNA sequence: TGCGCCAGCAGCGGGGATCCCCCTAGGGATAACTATGGCTACACCTTC. The encoded protein is CASSGDPPRDNYGYTF.

J is TRBJ1-1 and V is TRBV14, with 9 bases matching TRBD1. Germline CDR1 reads SGHDN; CDR2 reads FVKESK. The CDR3 is 16 amino acids. Trimming cost V 0 bases and J 5 bases; bases outside gene matches: 7. Here the CDR3 DNA reads TGTGCCAGCAGCCAAGAACAGGGGGCTCTGGGGACTGAAGCTTTCTTT. It encodes CASSQEQGALGTEAFF.

The chain uses TRBV4-1 and TRBJ2-5; D not resolved. V lost 4 bases to trimming and J lost 2 bases, with 8 bases between them. Germline lookup yields CDR1 MGHRA and CDR2 YSYEKL. This CDR3 spans 13 amino acids. CDR3: CASSRQRQETQYF. As DNA, the CDR3 is TGCGCCAGCAGCCGACAAAGACAAGAGACCCAGTACTTC.

This clone came up once. CDR3 protein: CATSHPSGRGLYNEQFF. DNA of the CDR3: TGTGCCACCAGCCACCCCTCGGGGAGGGGGTTATACAATGAGCAGTTCTTC. The chain couples TRBV24-1 to TRBJ2-1; possible D gene TRBD2, 7 bases. V was clipped by 7 bases and J by 4 bases, with 22 bases between them. Germline assignment: CDR1 KGHDR and CDR2 SFDVKD. This CDR3 has 17 residues.

The chain combines TRBV14 with TRBJ2-5; D is ambiguous. The CDR3 consists of 14 residues. V lost 5 bases and J lost 5, with 15 bases in between. CDR1 and CDR2 (germline): SGHDN, FVKESK. The DNA of the CDR3 is TGTGCCAGCAGCTTTGGTAACGAGGTTGAGACCCAGTACTTC. The encoded protein is CASSFGNEVETQYF.